This T cell receptor beta chain is drawn from a study of blood T cell repertoires in COVID-19. About the study: T cells, B-cell-depleted T cells, or PBMCs supplied cDNA or gDNA.

The table came from immunoSEQ multiplex PCR; TCRdb's copy has only in-frame clones and leaves some out. Among about 380,000 clones, roughly 90% were seen once, and the ten largest hold roughly 1.2%. Trimming cost V 7 bases and J 4 bases; bases outside gene matches: 9. Germline loops: CDR1 LNHDA, CDR2 SQIVND (reference sequence). This CDR3 region has 14 residues. The sequencing input was peripheral blood. V is TRBV19 and J is TRBJ1-1, with 7 nucleotides matching TRBD1. This TCR was sampled from a man aged 35 to 55 with acute or convalescent COVID-19. CDR3 amino acids: CASKQTGVGTEAFF. The CDR3 DNA is TGTGCCAGTAAACAAACAGGGGTCGGCACTGAAGCTTTCTTT.